These T cell receptor beta chains were read from a single sample in a study of cytomegalovirus exposure and HLA in healthy donors. Clones were sequenced by immunoSEQ multiplex PCR, and TCRdb holds only the in-frame ones, with some missing. This repertoire shows some 130,000 clones, around 73% found once; its top ten account for 1.4% to 1.5%. Source material: PBMCs. Every receptor here comes from a female donor in good health and CMV-seronegative. The CDR3 runs from the conserved cysteine through the conserved F or W. D genes are given only for firm matches. Where a row states a size, it is once, few, many or the class of an expanded clone; other rows omit it.

clone_size j_call v_call d_call cdr3_nt cdr3_aa
- TRBJ2-7 TRBV4-2 TRBD2 TGTGCCAGCAGCCCTAACAGCGGGAGCACCTACGAGCAGTACTTC CASSPNSGSTYEQYF
few TRBJ1-4 TRBV7-9 - TGTGCCAGCAGCTTAGGTTTAGGCTCGGGGGAAAAACTGTTTTTT CASSLGLGSGEKLFF
- TRBJ2-1 TRBV29-1 TRBD1 TGCAGCGTTGAAAGTGGGACAGGGAGTTCCTACAATGAGCAGTTCTTC CSVESGTGSSYNEQFF
- TRBJ2-1 TRBV28 - TGTGCCAGCAGTTTAATCTCTCGCTCCTACAATGAGCAGTTCTTC CASSLISRSYNEQFF
once TRBJ1-3 TRBV6-1 - TGTGCCAGCATCCGAGGGGGTGGAAACACCATATATTTT CASIRGGGNTIYF
- TRBJ2-1 TRBV6-4 - TGTGCCAGCAGCGCCGCCGGACTGAGCTCCTACAATGAGCAGTTCTTC CASSAAGLSSYNEQFF
- TRBJ1-6 TRBV2 - TGTGCCAGCAGTGAATGGGAACGGGGGAGGTCACCCCTCCACTTT CASSEWERGRSPLHF
- TRBJ1-2 TRBV7-9 TRBD1 TGTGCCAGCAGCTTAAAGGAACAGGGGGTCTATGGCTACACCTTC CASSLKEQGVYGYTF
- TRBJ2-7 TRBV30 TRBD2 TGTGCCTGGAGTGTGGGGGCGGGAGGGATCGAGCAGTACTTC CAWSVGAGGIEQYF
- TRBJ2-5 TRBV28 - TGTGCCAGCAGTTCAGAAGAGACCCAGTACTTC CASSSEETQYF
once TRBJ1-5 TRBV2 - TGTGCCAGCAACACAGACAATCAGCCCCAGCATTTT CASNTDNQPQHF
- TRBJ2-6 TRBV10-3 TRBD1 TGTGCCATCAGATCAGTCCCGGGACAGAGCTTCTCTGGGGCCAACGTCCTGACTTTC CAIRSVPGQSFSGANVLTF
- TRBJ1-1 TRBV19 TRBD1 TGTGCCAGTAGGCCGGACAGGTCGAACACTGAAGCTTTCTTT CASRPDRSNTEAFF
- TRBJ1-2 TRBV7-8 - TGTGCCAGCAGCATAATTGGGCTCAACCGGGGCTACACCTTC CASSIIGLNRGYTF
- TRBJ1-6 TRBV2 - TGTGCCAGCAAGATAGGGGCGAGCTCCTATAATTCACCCCTCCACTTT CASKIGASSYNSPLHF
- TRBJ2-1 TRBV7-2 TRBD2 TGTGCCAGCAGCTTAGGTCTAGCGGTCTCCTACAATGAGCAGTTCTTC CASSLGLAVSYNEQFF
- TRBJ2-1 TRBV7-3 - TGTGCCAGCAGCTCGGACAGAAACAATGAGCAGTTCTTC CASSSDRNNEQFF
few TRBJ2-3 TRBV4-3 - TGCGCCAGCAGCCAAGGCCCGTGGGGGAGCGGGACAGATACGCAGTATTTT CASSQGPWGSGTDTQYF
- TRBJ1-2 TRBV5-1 - TGCGCCAGCAGCTTGGCCGGGGGGATCAGCTATGGCTACACCTTC CASSLAGGISYGYTF
once TRBJ2-2 TRBV10-3 TRBD2 TGTGCCATCAAGCCCCACCGGGAGGGCCTCGACGGGGAGCTGTTTTTT CAIKPHREGLDGELFF
- TRBJ2-7 TRBV4-2 - TGTGCCAGCAGCCAAGGCGGGGTCGAGCAGTACTTC CASSQGGVEQYF
- TRBJ2-7 TRBV11-2 - TGTGCCAGCAGCTCCGTCTGGGGCGGGGCCTACGAGCAGTACTTC CASSSVWGGAYEQYF
once TRBJ2-7 TRBV7-9 TRBD1 TGTTCCAGCAGCCCCCCCCGAACAGGGGGATACGAGCAGTACTTC CSSSPPRTGGYEQYF